A single sample is the source of the 24 T cell receptor beta chains below, sequenced in a study of blood T cell repertoires in COVID-19. Assay: immunoSEQ multiplex PCR; the TCRdb copy retains only in-frame clones and omits some. The sample carries a few hundred thousand clones, about 88% recorded once. The sequencing sample was made of peripheral blood. The receptors originated from a man between 65 and 85 years old with acute or convalescent COVID-19.

This chain links TRBV12-5 with TRBJ2-5, with D possibly matching TRBD1 (5 bases). From germline, CDR1 is LGHNT and CDR2 FRNRAP. The germline V and J ends were trimmed by 4 bases and 7 bases, with 10 bases remaining between them. The length of the CDR3 is 12 residues. The CDR3 DNA is TGTGCTAGTGGTTCGGACACCCGGACCCAGTACTTC. Residues: CASGSDTRTQYF.

The rearrangement links TRBV21-1 to TRBJ2-3; the table's D call of TRBD1 was not tested on the DNA. TRBV21-1 is labeled a pseudogene. This CDR3 contains 16 residues. The CDR3 is CASSRGTAQSPDTQYF. The DNA for the CDR3 is TGTGCCAGCAGCAGGGGGACAGCGCAAAGCCCAGATACGCAGTATTTT.

J is TRBJ2-7 and V is TRBV27; TRBD1 is a possible D gene (6 bases). Germline lookup yields CDR1 MNHEY and CDR2 SMNVEV (reference sequence). This CDR3 spans 15 amino acids. V lost 5 bases to trimming and J lost 2 bases, with 16 bases between them. The CDR3 DNA reads TGTGCCAGCAGTCTCCGACGAGGGGGTGCCTACGAGCAGTACTTC. Translated, it gives CASSLRRGGAYEQYF.

V usage is TRBV5-6 and J usage is TRBJ2-1, with TRBD2 matching 9 bases. This CDR3 is built from 16 residues. Germline-derived CDR1 and CDR2 are SGHDT and YYEEEE. The V gene end was trimmed by 2 bases and the J gene end by 4 bases; junction bases not matched to a gene: 7. CDR3 in amino acids: CASSFPPAGGYNEQFF. The CDR3 DNA follows: TGTGCCAGCAGCTTCCCTCCCGCGGGAGGGTACAATGAGCAGTTCTTC.

This clone was seen only once. The CDR3 reads CASSPPGNTEAFF. For the CDR3, the DNA is TGTGCCAGCAGCCCCCCCGGGAACACTGAAGCTTTCTTT. The chain employs TRBV7-2 and TRBJ1-1; D remains unclear. Germline V lookup: CDR1 SGHTA, CDR2 FQGNSA. With 5 bases removed from V and 1 base from J, the gap between germline ends came to 8 bases. This CDR3 is built from 13 residues.

V usage is TRBV28 and J usage is TRBJ1-1, with TRBD1 matching over 7 bases. CDR3 length: 14 residues. Germline trimming cut 6 bases from V and 4 bases from J; bases unmatched to any gene: 8. CDR1 is MDHEN, CDR2 SYDVKM, per germline. The CDR3 DNA follows: TGTGCCAGCAGGCGGCGACAGGGAACCACTGAAGCTTTCTTT. As protein: CASRRRQGTTEAFF.

The rearrangement uses TRBV7-3 and TRBJ2-6; TRBD2 is a possible D gene (5 bases). Per germline, CDR1 SGHTA and CDR2 FQGTGA. There are 18 residues in the CDR3. The V end lost 2 bases, the J end lost 0 bases, and 14 bases lay between the germline ends. The CDR3 sequence is CASSLVAGASSGANVLTF. CDR3 nucleotide sequence: TGTGCCAGCAGCTTAGTGGCGGGCGCTAGCTCTGGGGCCAACGTCCTGACTTTC.

The J gene is TRBJ1-4, the V gene TRBV9; D remains ambiguous. The CDR3 loop spans 13 amino acids. V was clipped by 0 bases and J by 8 bases, with 8 bases between them. Germline V gives CDR1 SGDLS, CDR2 YYNGEE. The CDR3 sequence is CASSVANGEKLFF. The DNA for the CDR3 is TGTGCCAGCAGCGTAGCCAACGGGGAAAAACTGTTTTTT.

This clone was picked up one time. J is TRBJ1-1 and V is TRBV19; maybe TRBD1 (5 bases). V lost 8 bases and J lost 0, with 16 bases in between. The germline gives CDR1 LNHDA, CDR2 SQIVND (reference sequence). The CDR3 extends over 15 amino acids. The CDR3 is CASYDRFFMNTEAFF. CDR3 DNA: TGTGCCAGTTATGACAGATTTTTCATGAACACTGAAGCTTTCTTT.

The rearrangement uses TRBV7-8 and TRBJ1-4; TRBD1 matches at 9 bases. Germline V gene sequence: CDR1 SGHVS, CDR2 FQNEAQ. V lost 2 bases and J lost 6; bases outside the gene matches: 1. There are 14 residues in the CDR3. The CDR3, as DNA: TGTGCCAGCAGCTTAACAGGGGGCGATGAAAAACTGTTTTTT. It encodes CASSLTGGDEKLFF. The full variable domain, in which reference TRBV7-8 and TRBJ1-4 provide the parts outside the CDR3, is GAGVSQSPRYKVAKRGQDVALRCDPISGHVSLFWYQQALGQGPEFLTYFQNEAQLDKSGLPSDRFFAERPEGSVSTLKIQRTQQEDSAVYLCASSLTGGDEKLFFGSGTQLSVL.

The V call is TRBV3-1 (or the pseudogene TRBV3-2), the J call TRBJ2-7; TRBD2 aligns across 11 bases. CDR1 LGHDT and CDR2 YNNKEL come from the germline V gene (reference sequence). V lost 4 bases to trimming and J lost 4 bases; unmatched junction nucleotides: 6. The CDR3 has 15 residues. The CDR3 is CASSRGLAAGYEQYF. CDR3 sequence (DNA): TGTGCCAGCAGCCGGGGACTAGCGGCGGGATACGAGCAGTACTTC.

The CDR3 nucleotides are TGTGCCAGCAGCCCTAGGGGAGAGACCCAGTACTTC. This translates into CASSPRGETQYF. The chain carries TRBV27 and TRBJ2-5, with a possible D match to TRBD1 (5 bases). Trimming pared 6 bases from V and 4 bases from J, leaving 9 bases between. This CDR3 is built from 12 residues. Germline lookup yields CDR1 MNHEY and CDR2 SMNVEV (reference sequence).

The DNA for the CDR3 is TGCGCCAGCAGCTTCGGGACAAACTACAATGAGCAGTTCTTC. Its protein product is CASSFGTNYNEQFF. V usage is TRBV5-1 and J usage is TRBJ2-1, with a weak D call TRBD1 (6 bases). V was cut by 2 bases and J by 3 bases, with 9 bases left in between. The germline V gene has CDR1 SGHRS and CDR2 YFSETQ. This CDR3 comprises 14 residues.

This clone was seen a single time. This chain joins TRBV19 and TRBJ1-1; TRBD1 matches 10 bases. The germline CDR1 and CDR2 sequences are LNHDA and SQIVND (reference sequence). The CDR3 covers 16 residues. V shed 5 bases and J 1 base; nucleotides not matched to a gene: 7. The CDR3 DNA reads TGTGCCAGTAGTCGCGACAGGGGGCACAAGAACACTGAAGCTTTCTTT. Amino acid sequence: CASSRDRGHKNTEAFF.

J is TRBJ2-1 and V is TRBV7-2; 7 bases map to TRBD1. Germline V gives CDR1 SGHTA, CDR2 FQGNSA. This CDR3 is 16 amino acids long. V trimming: 3 bases; J trimming: 8 bases; junction bases outside the gene matches: 13. DNA of the CDR3: TGTGCCAGCAGCTTTTCGGCGGCAGGGGGAAGCTATGAGCAGTTCTTC. Translated, it gives CASSFSAAGGSYEQFF.

The genes are TRBV5-1 and TRBJ1-1, with TRBD1 matching over 7 bases. CDR1 and CDR2 from the germline V gene are SGHRS and YFSETQ. J lost 7 bases, V lost 2 bases, and 17 bases had no gene match. The CDR3 covers 17 residues. The CDR3 spells CASSFGRTTGMRDEAFF. Here the CDR3 DNA reads TGCGCCAGCAGCTTCGGGCGAACGACAGGGATGCGGGATGAAGCTTTCTTT.

The chain uses TRBV5-6 and TRBJ1-2, with 8 bases fitting TRBD1. Trimming cost V 2 bases and J 1 base; bases outside gene matches: 10. The CDR3 extends over 17 amino acids. The germline CDR1 and CDR2 sequences are SGHDT and YYEEEE. For the CDR3, the DNA is TGTGCCAGCAGCTTAAGACAGGGGCCAAAGAGTAACTATGGCTACACCTTC. Its protein is CASSLRQGPKSNYGYTF.

This clone was recorded once. This rearrangement joins TRBV7-2 to TRBJ2-7; 7 bases are a match to TRBD2. The V and J ends lost 4 bases and 9 bases, in that order; junction bases with no gene match: 15. The CDR3 has 15 residues. Germline-derived CDR1 and CDR2 are SGHTA and FQGNSA. The CDR3 DNA follows: TGTGCCAGCAGCTCGAATGGCGGGCTAGCGGTGGGGCAGTACTTC. Protein product: CASSSNGGLAVGQYF.

The chain employs TRBV2 and TRBJ1-2, with 8 bases matching TRBD1. Germline V lookup: CDR1 SNHLY, CDR2 FYNNEI. This CDR3 spans 12 amino acids. V lost 7 bases and J lost 8; bases outside the gene matches: 6. The CDR3 region is CASKETGGGYTF. The CDR3 DNA follows: TGTGCCAGCAAGGAAACAGGGGGGGGCTACACCTTC.

The chain has TRBV28 and TRBJ2-6; 9 nucleotides line up with TRBD1. This CDR3 is built from 18 residues. Germline V gives CDR1 MDHEN, CDR2 SYDVKM. The V segment lost 5 bases and the J segment 2 bases; nucleotides outside the gene matches: 10. CDR3 bases: TGTGCCAGCAGTAAACCGGGACAGGGTCATCCTGGGGCCAACGTCCTGACTTTC. Its translation is CASSKPGQGHPGANVLTF.

The genes are TRBV27 and TRBJ2-3, with D perhaps matching TRBD2 (7 bases). The CDR3 is made up of 16 amino acids. The germline V gene encodes CDR1 MNHEY and CDR2 SMNVEV (reference sequence). Trimming removed 1 base from V and 0 bases from J, with 11 bases in between. This CDR3 is CASSLWGGPSTDTQYF. CDR3 sequence (DNA): TGTGCCAGCAGTTTATGGGGGGGCCCTAGCACAGATACGCAGTATTTT.

Only a few counts were recorded for this clone. The chain has TRBV5-6 and TRBJ1-5; D remains unclear. The germline CDR1 and CDR2 sequences are SGHDT and YYEEEE. The CDR3 is 15 residues long. Trimming pared 1 base from V and 2 bases from J, leaving 10 bases between. The CDR3 here is CASSLWQAGNQPQHF. The CDR3 DNA reads TGTGCCAGCAGCTTGTGGCAGGCCGGCAATCAGCCCCAGCATTTT. Variable domain in full (rest from reference TRBV5-6 and TRBJ1-5): DAGVTQSPTHLIKTRGQQVTLRCSPKSGHDTVSWYQQALGQGPQFIFQYYEEEERQRGNFPDRFSGHQFPNYSSELNVNALLLGDSALYLCASSLWQAGNQPQHFGDGTRLSIL.

This clone has only one observation. The CDR3 DNA follows: TGTGCCAGAAGCCCTGGGAGGGAGGGAGACCCAGATGAAAAACTGTTTTTT. The encoded protein is CARSPGREGDPDEKLFF. This chain uses TRBV5-3 with TRBJ1-4, with no clear D. TRBV5-3 is given ORF status, its function remaining uncertain. V dropped 4 bases and J dropped 6 bases, with 22 bases sitting between them. CDR3 length: 17 residues.

The J gene is TRBJ2-7, the V gene TRBV7-2; 10 bases fit TRBD2. CDR3 length: 14 amino acids. Trimming removed 5 bases from V and 5 bases from J; junction bases left unmatched: 6. Germline CDR1 SGHTA, CDR2 FQGNSA. The CDR3 coding sequence is TGTGCCAGCAGCACGACTAGCGGGTGGAACGAGCAGTACTTC. Residues: CASSTTSGWNEQYF.